This passage covers 6 T cell receptor beta chains from one sample sequenced in a study of human T cells and chemical hapten exposure. The time point here: patch test 2, 6 weeks after DPC sensitization. Treatment indicated: therapeutic diphenylcyclopropenone sensitization with weekly scalp DPC. TCRdb independently ran MiXCR on the RACE reads; one entry per CDR3 protein. The sample holds 70,000 to 95,000 distinct CDR3 sequences, less than 8% seen once. Sequenced here: whole blood, sampled in connection with sensitization to the hapten diphenylcyclopropenone (DPC). All receptors derive from a woman aged 25 to 39 with alopecia areata. Some clones in this sample may be carry-over from other donors' samples.

This clonotype was counted only a few times. The rearrangement uses TRBV19 and TRBJ2-2; D unclear. Trimming took off 0 bases at V and 4 bases at J, with 9 bases between the two ends. CDR3 length: 15 amino acids. From germline, CDR1 is LNHDA and CDR2 SQIVND (reference sequence). In DNA form, the CDR3 reads TGTGCCAGTAGTATAGATCCTCGAAGCACCGGGGAGCTGTTTTTT. This sequence encodes CASSIDPRSTGELFF.

With respect to this clonotype: Since a much larger clone is just one base distant, this may be a read error. This chain joins TRBV20-1 and TRBJ2-1; the match to TRBD1 covers 7 bases. Germline CDR1 DFQATT, CDR2 SNEGSKA (reference sequence). The CDR3 spans 18 residues. The CDR3 coding sequence is TGCAGTGCTGGAGATTACCGCAGACCGGGACAGAGATACAATGAGCAGTTCTTC. Its protein product is CSAGDYRRPGQRYNEQFF.

In regard to this clonotype: A much larger clonotype is one base distant, so this may be a read error. This chain's CDR3 is CASSVPGDRGQERLPQLGKDTQYF. The CDR3, as DNA: TGTGCCAGCAGTGTGCCCGGTGACAGGGGGCAGGAGAGGCTCCCTCAGTTAGGGAAAGATACGCAGTATTTT. The chain couples TRBV6-1 to TRBJ2-3; 10 bases match TRBD1. The CDR3 length is 24 residues. CDR1 and CDR2 (germline): MNHNS, SASEGT. Trimming cost V 4 bases and J 5 bases; bases outside gene matches: 33.

This clonotype was seen repeatedly, ten times or more. The V and J genes are TRBV6-5 and TRBJ1-6; TRBD1 might be the D (6 bases). V was trimmed by 6 bases and J by 0 bases, leaving 12 bases between them. Looked up from germline, CDR1 is MNHEY and CDR2 is SVGAGI. The CDR3 runs to 16 residues. The CDR3 spells CASSRDMSSYNSPLHF. The CDR3, as DNA: TGTGCCAGCAGCCGGGACATGAGCTCCTATAATTCACCCCTCCACTTT.

This rearrangement joins TRBV6-6 to TRBJ1-1; D gene unclear. The CDR3 covers 14 residues. Deletions cut 2 bases from V and 2 bases from J, with 9 bases between. Germline CDR1 MNHNY, CDR2 SVGAGI (reference sequence). The CDR3 loop is CASSYRSGNTEAFF. The CDR3 nucleotides are TGTGCCAGCAGTTACAGGTCAGGTAACACTGAAGCTTTCTTT.

In this sample, this clonotype turned up many times. The chain carries TRBV24-1 and TRBJ2-3; D gene unclear. Germline CDR1 KGHDR, CDR2 SFDVKD. Trimming took 3 bases from V and 7 from J, leaving 7 bases between them. The CDR3 contains 12 residues. CDR3 in DNA: TGTGCCACCAGTGATATAGGGTATACGCAGTATTTT. Translated: CATSDIGYTQYF.